The present TCR beta chain was sequenced within a study of OX40 agonist ivuxolimab in advanced cancers. The data were produced by immunoSEQ multiplex PCR, yet TCRdb's version contains in-frame clones alone and is incomplete. The sample lists approximately 68,000 clones, roughly nine tenths occurring once. Specimen: CD4+ or CD8+ T cells sorted from blood, collected in a trial of the OX40 agonist ivuxolimab. The receptor comes from an adult with an advanced solid tumor such as melanoma, head and neck, liver or kidney cancer.

The CDR3 sequence: CASSYSKGGNTEAFF. The CDR3 DNA follows: TGTGCCAGCAGTTACTCGAAAGGGGGGAACACTGAAGCTTTCTTT. This sequence joins TRBV6-5 and TRBJ1-1; D may be TRBD1 (6 bases). Germline V CDR1 and CDR2: MNHEY, SVGAGI. The length of the CDR3 is 15 residues. Trimming stripped 0 bases from V and 1 base from J, with 9 bases between.